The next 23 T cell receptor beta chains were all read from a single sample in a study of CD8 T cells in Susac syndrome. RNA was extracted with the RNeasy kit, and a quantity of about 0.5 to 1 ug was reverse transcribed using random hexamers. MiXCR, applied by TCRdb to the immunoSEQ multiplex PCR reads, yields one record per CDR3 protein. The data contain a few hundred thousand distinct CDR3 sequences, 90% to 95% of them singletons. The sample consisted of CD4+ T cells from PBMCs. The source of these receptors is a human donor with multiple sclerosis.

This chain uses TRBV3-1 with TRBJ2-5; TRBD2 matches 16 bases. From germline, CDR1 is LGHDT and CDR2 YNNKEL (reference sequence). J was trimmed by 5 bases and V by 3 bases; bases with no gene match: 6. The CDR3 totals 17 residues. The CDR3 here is CASSQGLAGGPGETQYF. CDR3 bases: TGTGCCAGCAGCCAGGGACTAGCGGGAGGGCCAGGGGAGACCCAGTACTTC.

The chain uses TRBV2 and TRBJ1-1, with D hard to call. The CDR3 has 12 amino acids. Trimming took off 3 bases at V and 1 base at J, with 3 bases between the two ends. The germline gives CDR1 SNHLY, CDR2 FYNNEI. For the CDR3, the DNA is TGTGCCAGCAGTGAGCAGAACACTGAAGCTTTCTTT. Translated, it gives CASSEQNTEAFF. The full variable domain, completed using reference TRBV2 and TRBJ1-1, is EPEVTQTPSHQVTQMGQEVILRCVPISNHLYFYWYRQILGQKVEFLVSFYNNEISEKSEIFDDQFSVERPDGSNFTLKIRSTKLEDSAMYFCASSEQNTEAFFGQGTRLTVV.

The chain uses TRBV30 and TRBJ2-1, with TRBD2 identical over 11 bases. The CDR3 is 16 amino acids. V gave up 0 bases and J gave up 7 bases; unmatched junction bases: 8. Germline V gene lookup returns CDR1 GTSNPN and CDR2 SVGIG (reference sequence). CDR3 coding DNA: TGTGCCTGGAGTGTATCCTTTAGCGGGAGGGTAAATGAGCAGTTCTTC. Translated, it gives CAWSVSFSGRVNEQFF. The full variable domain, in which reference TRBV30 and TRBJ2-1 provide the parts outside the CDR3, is SQTIHQWPATLVQPVGSPLSLECTVEGTSNPNLYWYRQAAGRGLQLLFYSVGIGQISSEVPQNLSASRPQDRQFILSSKKLLLSDSGFYLCAWSVSFSGRVNEQFFGPGTRLTVL.

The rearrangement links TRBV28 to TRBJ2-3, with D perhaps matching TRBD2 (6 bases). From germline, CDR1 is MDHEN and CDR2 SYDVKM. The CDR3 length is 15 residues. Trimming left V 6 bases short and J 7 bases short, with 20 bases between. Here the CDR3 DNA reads TGTGCCAGCAGCCTCCGGGGGAACAGACCAAATACGCAGTATTTT. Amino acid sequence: CASSLRGNRPNTQYF.

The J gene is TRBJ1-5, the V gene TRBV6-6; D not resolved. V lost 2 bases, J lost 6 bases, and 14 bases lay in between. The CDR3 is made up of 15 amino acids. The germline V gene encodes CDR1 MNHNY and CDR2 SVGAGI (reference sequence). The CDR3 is CASSYPIGGIQPQHF. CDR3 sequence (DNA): TGTGCCAGCAGTTACCCGATCGGCGGGATTCAGCCCCAGCATTTT.

CDR3 sequence (DNA): TGTGCCAGCAGTTTAGAAGGGGTACAAGAGACCCAGTACTTC. It translates to CASSLEGVQETQYF. The V gene is TRBV12-3 or TRBV12-4, the J gene TRBJ2-5; a weak D match, TRBD1 (5 bases). This CDR3 comprises 14 residues. Deletions cut 1 base from V and 2 bases from J, with 8 bases between.

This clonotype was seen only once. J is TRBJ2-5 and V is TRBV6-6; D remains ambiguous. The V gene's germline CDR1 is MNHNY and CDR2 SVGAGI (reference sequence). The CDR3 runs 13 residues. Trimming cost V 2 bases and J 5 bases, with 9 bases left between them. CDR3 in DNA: TGTGCCAGCAGTTACGTAGGGCCGGAGACCCAGTACTTC. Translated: CASSYVGPETQYF.

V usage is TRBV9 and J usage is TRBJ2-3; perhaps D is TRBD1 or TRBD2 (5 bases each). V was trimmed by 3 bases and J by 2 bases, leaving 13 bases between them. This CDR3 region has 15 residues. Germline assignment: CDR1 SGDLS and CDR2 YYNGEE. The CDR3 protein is CASSGGQAVTDTQYF. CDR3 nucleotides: TGTGCCAGCAGCGGTGGACAAGCGGTCACAGATACGCAGTATTTT.

The CDR3 reads CASSLGRGGGAELAKNIQYF. The CDR3 nucleotides read TGTGCCAGCAGTTTGGGGAGAGGCGGGGGGGCCGAACTAGCCAAAAACATTCAGTACTTC. The chain links TRBV12-3 or TRBV12-4 to TRBJ2-4; TRBD2 matches 9 bases. This CDR3 spans 20 amino acids. V trimming: 3 bases; J trimming: 0 bases; junction bases outside the gene matches: 15.

The CDR3 sequence is CASSQATPGQGTDTQYF. DNA for the CDR3: TGTGCCAGCAGCCAAGCCACCCCCGGACAGGGCACAGATACGCAGTATTTT. This sequence joins TRBV3-1 and TRBJ2-3; 7 bases agree with TRBD1. Losses at the gene ends were 1 base for V and 1 base for J; bases not matched to a gene: 8. Germline CDR1 LGHDT, CDR2 YNNKEL (reference sequence). CDR3 length: 17 amino acids.

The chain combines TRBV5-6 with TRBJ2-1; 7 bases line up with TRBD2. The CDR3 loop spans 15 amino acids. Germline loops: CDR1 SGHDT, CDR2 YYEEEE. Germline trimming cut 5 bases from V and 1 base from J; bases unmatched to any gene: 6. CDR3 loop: CASRESGASYNEQFF. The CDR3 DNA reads TGTGCCAGCAGGGAGAGCGGGGCGTCCTACAATGAGCAGTTCTTC.

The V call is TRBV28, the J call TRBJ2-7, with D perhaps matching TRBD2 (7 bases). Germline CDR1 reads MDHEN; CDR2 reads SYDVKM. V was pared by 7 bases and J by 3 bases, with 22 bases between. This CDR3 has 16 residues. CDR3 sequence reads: CASTPSWGGEFYEQYF. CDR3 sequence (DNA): TGTGCCAGCACCCCTTCTTGGGGGGGCGAGTTCTACGAGCAGTACTTC.

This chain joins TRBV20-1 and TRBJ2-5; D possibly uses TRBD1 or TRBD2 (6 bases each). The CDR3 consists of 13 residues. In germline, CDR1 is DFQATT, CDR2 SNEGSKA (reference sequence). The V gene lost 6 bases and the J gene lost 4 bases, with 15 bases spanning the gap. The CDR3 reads CSAPGSRGETQYF. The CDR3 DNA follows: TGCAGTGCCCCCGGGAGCAGGGGAGAGACCCAGTACTTC.

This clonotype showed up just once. The CDR3 nucleotides are TGTGCCAGCAGTGTAGGAGCAGGCCAGTACTTC. Amino acids: CASSVGAGQYF. The chain combines TRBV25-1 with TRBJ2-5; D is uncertain. V gave up 4 bases and J gave up 10 bases, with 10 bases separating them. The CDR3 has 11 residues. Germline assignment: CDR1 MGHDK and CDR2 SYGVNS.

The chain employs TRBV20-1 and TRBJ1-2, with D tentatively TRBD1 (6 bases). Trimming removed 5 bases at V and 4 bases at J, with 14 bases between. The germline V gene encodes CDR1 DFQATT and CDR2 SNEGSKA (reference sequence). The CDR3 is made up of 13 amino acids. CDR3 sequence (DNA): TGCAGTGCTTCCCCTCGGACAGCCTATGGCTACACCTTC. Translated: CSASPRTAYGYTF.

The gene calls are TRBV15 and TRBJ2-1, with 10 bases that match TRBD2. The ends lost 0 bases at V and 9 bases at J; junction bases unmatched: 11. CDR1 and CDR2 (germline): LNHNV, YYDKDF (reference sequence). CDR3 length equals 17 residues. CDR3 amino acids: CATSREASGSGFLEQFF. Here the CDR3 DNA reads TGTGCCACCAGCAGAGAGGCTAGCGGGAGTGGTTTTCTTGAGCAGTTCTTC.

The CDR3 DNA sequence: TGTGCCAGCAGCCAAGAAGCCAGGGGGCGCGGGAAAGAGACCCAGTACTTC. It translates to CASSQEARGRGKETQYF. The gene calls are TRBV14 and TRBJ2-5, with 8 bases matching TRBD1. The germline V gene encodes CDR1 SGHDN and CDR2 FVKESK. J lost 3 bases, V lost 0 bases, and 9 bases had no gene match. The CDR3 runs 17 residues.

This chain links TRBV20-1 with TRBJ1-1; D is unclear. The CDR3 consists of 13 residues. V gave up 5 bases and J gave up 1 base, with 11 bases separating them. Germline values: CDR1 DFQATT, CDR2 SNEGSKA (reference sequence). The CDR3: CSADKGRNTEAFF. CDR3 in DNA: TGCAGTGCTGACAAGGGCCGGAACACTGAAGCTTTCTTT.

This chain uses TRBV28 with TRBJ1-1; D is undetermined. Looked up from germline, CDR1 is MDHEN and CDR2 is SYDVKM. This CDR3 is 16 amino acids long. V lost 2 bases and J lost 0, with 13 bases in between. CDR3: CASSLPGLVMNTEAFF. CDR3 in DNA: TGTGCCAGCAGTTTACCAGGCCTAGTGATGAACACTGAAGCTTTCTTT.

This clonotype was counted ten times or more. CDR3 DNA sequence: TGTGCCAGCAGCTTGACTAGCGGACGCACAGATACGCAGTATTTT. Translated: CASSLTSGRTDTQYF. The rearrangement links TRBV7-2 to TRBJ2-3; 9 nucleotides match TRBD2. This CDR3 is 15 amino acids long. The germline V gene encodes CDR1 SGHTA and CDR2 FQGNSA. The trim removed 3 bases at V and 1 base at J, leaving 2 bases unmatched.

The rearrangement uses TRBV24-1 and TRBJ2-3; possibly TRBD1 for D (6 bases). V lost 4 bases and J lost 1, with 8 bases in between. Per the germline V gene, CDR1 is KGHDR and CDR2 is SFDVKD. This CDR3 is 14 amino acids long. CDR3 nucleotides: TGTGCCACCAGTGAGCGGACAGGCACAGATACGCAGTATTTT. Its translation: CATSERTGTDTQYF.

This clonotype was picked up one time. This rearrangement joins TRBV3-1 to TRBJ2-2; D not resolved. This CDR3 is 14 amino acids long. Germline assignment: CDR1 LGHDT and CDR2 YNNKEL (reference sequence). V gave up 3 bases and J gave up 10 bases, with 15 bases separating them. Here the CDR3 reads CASSHNSRFKELFF. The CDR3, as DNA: TGTGCCAGCAGCCATAACAGCCGTTTTAAGGAGCTGTTTTTT.

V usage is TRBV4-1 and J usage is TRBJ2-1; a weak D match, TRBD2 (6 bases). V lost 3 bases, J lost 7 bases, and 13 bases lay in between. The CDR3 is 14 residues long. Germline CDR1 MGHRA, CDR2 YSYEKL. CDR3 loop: CASSHPGRENEQFF. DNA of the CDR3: TGCGCCAGCAGCCACCCCGGACGGGAGAATGAGCAGTTCTTC.